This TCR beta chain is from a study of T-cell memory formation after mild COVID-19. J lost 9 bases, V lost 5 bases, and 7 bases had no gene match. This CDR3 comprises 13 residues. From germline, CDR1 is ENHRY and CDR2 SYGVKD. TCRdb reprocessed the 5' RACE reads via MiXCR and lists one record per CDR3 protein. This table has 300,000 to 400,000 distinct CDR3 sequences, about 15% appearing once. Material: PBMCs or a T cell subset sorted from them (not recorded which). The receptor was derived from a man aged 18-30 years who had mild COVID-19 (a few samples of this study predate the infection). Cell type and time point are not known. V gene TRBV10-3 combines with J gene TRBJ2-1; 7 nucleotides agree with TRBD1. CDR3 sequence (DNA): TGTGCCATCAGTAGAGGGACAGTAAGTGAGCAGTTCTTC. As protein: CAISRGTVSEQFF.